These 20 T cell receptor beta chains share one sample of origin, sequenced in a study of CD8 T cells in Susac syndrome. The authors reverse transcribed roughly 0.5 to 1 ug RNA with random hexamers. MiXCR, applied by TCRdb to the immunoSEQ multiplex PCR reads, yields one record per CDR3 protein. Here the sample spans about 200,000 distinct CDR3 sequences, more than 85% being singletons. Sequenced sample: CD4+ T cells from PBMCs. The receptors derive from a human donor with Susac syndrome.

The CDR3 reads CASSFGLAGLETQYF. In DNA form, the CDR3 reads TGTGCCAGCAGTTTCGGCCTAGCGGGTTTGGAGACCCAGTACTTC. The chain couples TRBV12-3 or TRBV12-4 to TRBJ2-5, with TRBD2 matching over 8 bases. The ends lost 3 bases at V and 5 bases at J; junction bases unmatched: 8. There are 15 residues in the CDR3.

The chain recombines TRBV7-9 with TRBJ1-2, with 10 bases lining up with TRBD1. The CDR3 covers 14 residues. Germline V gene data show CDR1 as SEHNR and CDR2 as FQNEAQ (reference sequence). The V and J ends lost 5 bases and 5 bases, in that order; junction bases with no gene match: 5. The CDR3 region is CASSPTGQGYGYTF. In DNA, the CDR3 is TGTGCCAGCAGCCCTACGGGACAGGGGTATGGCTACACCTTC. Based on the CDR3 plus reference TRBV7-9 and TRBJ1-2, the full variable domain is DTGVSQNPRHKITKRGQNVTFRCDPISEHNRLYWYRQTLGQGPEFLTYFQNEAQLEKSRLLSDRFSAERPKGSFSTLEIQRTEQGDSAMYLCASSPTGQGYGYTFGSGTRLTVV.

This chain uses TRBV9 with TRBJ1-2; D possibly corresponds to TRBD1 (5 bases). CDR1 SGDLS and CDR2 YYNGEE come from the germline V gene. There are 14 residues in the CDR3. V was pared by 0 bases and J by 2 bases, with 8 bases between. CDR3 protein: CASSVAAGNYGYTF. The CDR3 nucleotides are TGTGCCAGCAGCGTAGCGGCAGGGAACTATGGCTACACCTTC.

The chain recombines TRBV29-1 with TRBJ2-3; possibly TRBD1 or TRBD2 for D (6 bases each). Germline V gives CDR1 SQVTM, CDR2 ANQGSEA. The V end lost 4 bases, the J end lost 2 bases, and 13 bases lay between the germline ends. The CDR3 runs to 14 residues. CDR3 DNA sequence: TGCAGCGTTGGGGGGGCCCCCTCCACAGATACGCAGTATTTT. Protein sequence: CSVGGAPSTDTQYF.

This chain connects TRBV5-4 to TRBJ2-3, with TRBD1 matching 9 bases. From germline, CDR1 is SGHNT and CDR2 YYREEE (reference sequence). The trim removed 3 bases at V and 4 bases at J, leaving 6 bases unmatched. The CDR3 length is 15 residues. The CDR3 nucleotides read TGTGCCAGCAGCTACCGGGACAGGGCCTCAGATACGCAGTATTTT. Translated, it gives CASSYRDRASDTQYF.

This clonotype was found once. J is TRBJ2-1 and V is TRBV6-4; perhaps TRBD2 as D (6 bases). V was pared by 5 bases and J by 2 bases, with 13 bases between. The CDR3 consists of 15 residues. Germline-derived CDR1 and CDR2 are MRHNA and SNTAGT. CDR3 sequence reads: CASSLDGGAYNEQFF. CDR3 bases: TGTGCCAGCAGTTTAGACGGAGGGGCCTACAATGAGCAGTTCTTC.

The CDR3 region is CAIKGLAGLNEQFF. CDR3 sequence (DNA): TGTGCCATCAAGGGACTAGCGGGACTCAATGAGCAGTTCTTC. The V and J genes are TRBV10-3 and TRBJ2-1, with 13 nucleotides matching TRBD2. Germline V CDR1 and CDR2: ENHRY, SYGVKD. With 7 bases clipped from V and 6 bases from J, the junction kept 3 bases outside the gene matches. The CDR3 runs to 14 residues.

V usage is TRBV9 and J usage is TRBJ2-3; 8 bases line up with TRBD1. The CDR3 contains 17 residues. The ends lost 3 bases at V and 2 bases at J; junction bases unmatched: 11. CDR1 and CDR2 from the germline V gene are SGDLS and YYNGEE. In DNA form, the CDR3 reads TGTGCCAGCAGCGGTATGTGGGGGACAGGAGACACAGATACGCAGTATTTT. This encodes CASSGMWGTGDTDTQYF.

This rearrangement joins TRBV28 to TRBJ2-5; D remains ambiguous. The germline V and J ends were trimmed by 3 bases and 7 bases, with 15 bases remaining between them. This CDR3 comprises 14 residues. Germline loops: CDR1 MDHEN, CDR2 SYDVKM. The chain's CDR3 is CASSFEAGPGTQYF. The CDR3 DNA follows: TGTGCCAGCAGTTTCGAGGCAGGCCCAGGGACCCAGTACTTC.

The chain combines TRBV20-1 with TRBJ2-7, with D maybe TRBD1 (5 bases). Trimming stripped 3 bases from V and 3 bases from J, with 15 bases between. The CDR3 is 14 residues long. Germline V gene sequence: CDR1 DFQATT, CDR2 SNEGSKA (reference sequence). CDR3 coding DNA: TGCAGTGCTAGTGATGGCAGGGCCTTCTACGAGCAGTACTTC. Translation: CSASDGRAFYEQYF.

The chain joins TRBV20-1 to TRBJ2-5, with 7 bases fitting TRBD1. After removal of 3 bases from V and 2 bases from J, the junction contained 9 bases not matched to a gene. The V gene's germline CDR1 is DFQATT and CDR2 SNEGSKA (reference sequence). This CDR3 contains 15 residues. The chain's CDR3 is CSASRQGNTQETQYF. The CDR3 bases are TGCAGTGCTAGCCGACAGGGTAACACACAAGAGACCCAGTACTTC.

The chain carries TRBV9 and TRBJ2-5, with D maybe TRBD2 (6 bases). The CDR3 loop spans 16 amino acids. Germline CDR1 SGDLS, CDR2 YYNGEE. The V and J ends lost 0 bases and 1 base respectively, with 13 bases between them. CDR3 sequence (DNA): TGTGCCAGCAGCGTAGCTTTGAAGGAGGGCCAAGAGACCCAGTACTTC. Translating gives CASSVALKEGQETQYF.

The V call is TRBV12-3 or TRBV12-4, the J call TRBJ2-5; D possibly matches TRBD1 or TRBD2 (6 bases each). The germline V and J ends were trimmed by 2 bases and 6 bases, with 22 bases remaining between them. The CDR3 runs 17 residues. As DNA, the CDR3 is TGTGCCAGCAGTTTATCGGCCTCGGGGGCTTTGGAGAAGACCCAGTACTTC. Its translation is CASSLSASGALEKTQYF.

This clonotype was counted a single time. V and J are TRBV19 and TRBJ1-2; 10 nucleotides line up with TRBD1. The CDR3 runs to 17 residues. The junction had 11 bases not matched to a gene; V was cut back by 5 bases and J by 2 bases. The germline V gene encodes CDR1 LNHDA and CDR2 SQIVND (reference sequence). In nucleotides, the CDR3 is TGTGCCAGTAGTTCCCCGGACAGGGGGGGATCAAACTATGGCTACACCTTC. As protein: CASSSPDRGGSNYGYTF.

The chain links TRBV10-3 to TRBJ2-2; D is undetermined. With 6 bases removed from V and 3 bases from J, the gap between germline ends came to 5 bases. The CDR3 extends over 12 amino acids. Looked up from germline, CDR1 is ENHRY and CDR2 is SYGVKD. CDR3 sequence (DNA): TGTGCCATCAGCATAGACACCGGGGAGCTGTTTTTT. Translating gives CAISIDTGELFF.

The gene calls are TRBV20-1 and TRBJ1-2; possible D gene TRBD1, 6 bases. Per germline, CDR1 DFQATT and CDR2 SNEGSKA (reference sequence). The CDR3 consists of 13 residues. Trimming took 6 bases from V and 6 from J, leaving 17 bases between them. The CDR3 sequence: CSADDRSGNGYTF. Here the CDR3 DNA reads TGCAGTGCAGATGACAGGTCGGGGAATGGCTACACCTTC.

The rearrangement uses TRBV20-1 and TRBJ2-3, with D unclear. The CDR3 runs 11 residues. Trimming pared 3 bases from V and 5 bases from J, leaving 6 bases between. The germline CDR1 and CDR2 sequences are DFQATT and SNEGSKA (reference sequence). The CDR3 DNA reads as TGCAGTGCTAGCATGGGAGATACGCAGTATTTT. Its protein is CSASMGDTQYF.

The rearrangement uses TRBV30 and TRBJ1-5, with D possibly TRBD1 on 6 matching bases. Per the germline V gene, CDR1 is GTSNPN and CDR2 is SVGIG (reference sequence). Between the trimmed V and J ends, which lost 4 bases and 1 base, there was a span of 11 bases. The CDR3 runs 14 residues. This CDR3 reads CAWTGADSNQPQHF. In DNA, the CDR3 is TGTGCCTGGACAGGGGCTGACAGCAATCAGCCCCAGCATTTT.

This clonotype was observed a single time. This chain joins TRBV4-1 and TRBJ1-2, with a weak D call TRBD1 (6 bases). Germline-derived CDR1 and CDR2 are MGHRA and YSYEKL. Trimming shortened V by 4 bases and J by 6 bases, and 15 bases separated the two germline ends. The CDR3 runs to 14 residues. CDR3 DNA: TGCGCCAGCAGCCGAGAGACAGGAGAAGATGGCTACACCTTC. Its protein is CASSRETGEDGYTF.

The chain carries TRBV18 and TRBJ2-1; no clear D gene. Between the trimmed V and J ends, which lost 6 bases and 0 bases, there was a span of 12 bases. This CDR3 spans 15 amino acids. Germline CDR1 and CDR2: KGHSH and LQKENI. Here the CDR3 DNA reads TGTGCCAGCTCCCCATACGTAAGCTCCTACAATGAGCAGTTCTTC. Its translation is CASSPYVSSYNEQFF.